The clone carrying this T cell receptor beta chain was observed at least ten times. These data come from a study of T-cell reconstitution after alpha-beta-depleted transplantation in children. V dropped 6 bases and J dropped 6; count of bases not matched to a gene: 13. The CDR3 is 16 residues long. Unique molecular identifiers were used to barcode this TCRbeta library. MiXCR was run by TCRdb on the PCR reads, yielding one entry per CDR3 protein. The sample contains about 610,000 distinct CDR3 sequences, about 10% of which appear only once. The TCR was taken from a human donor who donated a stem cell graft to a child with acute myeloid leukemia. The sample was PBMCs from the stem cell graft donor, taken from the stem cell graft. This rearrangement joins TRBV12-3 or TRBV12-4 to TRBJ2-1; 8 bases match TRBD2. Written as DNA, the CDR3 is TGTGCCAGCAGATCTCCGGCAGCGGGAGTTGCCAATGAGCAGTTCTTC. This gives the protein CASRSPAAGVANEQFF.